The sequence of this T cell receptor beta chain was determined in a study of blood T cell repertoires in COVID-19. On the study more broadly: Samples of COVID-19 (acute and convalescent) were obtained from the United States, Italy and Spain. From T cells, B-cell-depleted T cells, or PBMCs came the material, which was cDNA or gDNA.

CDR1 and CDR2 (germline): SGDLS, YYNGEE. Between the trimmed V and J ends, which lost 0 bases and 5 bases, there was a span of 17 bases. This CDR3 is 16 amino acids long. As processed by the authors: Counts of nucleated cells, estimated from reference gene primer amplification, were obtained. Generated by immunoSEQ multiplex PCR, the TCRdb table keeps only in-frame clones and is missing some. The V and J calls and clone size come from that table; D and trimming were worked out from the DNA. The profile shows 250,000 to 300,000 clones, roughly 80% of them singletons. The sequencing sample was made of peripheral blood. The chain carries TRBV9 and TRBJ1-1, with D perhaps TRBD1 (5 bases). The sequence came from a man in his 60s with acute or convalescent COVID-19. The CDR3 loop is CASSVGQISLQTEAFF. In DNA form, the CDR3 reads TGTGCCAGCAGCGTAGGACAGATCTCCCTTCAGACTGAAGCTTTCTTT. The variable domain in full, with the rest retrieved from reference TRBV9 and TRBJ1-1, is DSGVTQTPKHLITATGQRVTLRCSPRSGDLSVYWYQQSLDQGLQFLIQYYNGEERAKGNILERFSAQQFPDLHSELNLSSLELGDSALYFCASSVGQISLQTEAFFGQGTRLTVV.